This section outlines one T cell receptor beta chain sequence together with its context. These data come from a study of blood T cell repertoires in COVID-19. V lost 5 bases and J lost 5, with 10 bases in between. Germline V lookup: CDR1 KGHSH, CDR2 LQKENI. This CDR3 has 14 amino acids. The data were produced by immunoSEQ multiplex PCR, yet TCRdb's version contains in-frame clones alone and is incomplete. This table holds about 160,000 clones, approximately 87% found once. This sequence was found in a woman in her 70s with COVID-19, enrolled during active disease. Sequencing input: peripheral blood. The chain joins TRBV18 to TRBJ1-6; a possible D gene is TRBD1 (6 bases). CDR3 DNA: TGTGCCAGCTCAGCCGGGACAAATAATTCACCCCTCCACTTT. Translated, it gives CASSAGTNNSPLHF.